This T cell receptor beta chain was obtained from a study of OX40 agonist ivuxolimab in advanced cancers. On the study more broadly: Across the patients, intravenous ivuxolimab was delivered every 2 weeks at 0.01 to 10 mg/kg. It was permissible to have had prior anti-PD-1, anti-PD-L1 or anti-CTLA-4 therapy, and around 40% had some.

Note on this clone: An end of the junction differs from the germline gene, which may be a read error.

Germline lookup yields CDR1 MNHEY and CDR2 SVGAGI. CDR3 length: 13 residues. The repertoire was sequenced with immunoSEQ multiplex PCR; TCRdb's copy has only in-frame clones and lacks some. Here the sample spans 55,000 to 65,000 clones, about 88% being singletons. The origin of this receptor is an adult with an advanced solid tumor such as melanoma, head and neck, liver or kidney cancer. The sample consisted of CD4+ or CD8+ T cells sorted from blood, taken in a trial of the OX40 agonist ivuxolimab. The gene calls are TRBV6-5 and TRBJ2-7; D remains unclear. CDR3 sequence: CASSYYGPGEQYF. DNA of the CDR3: TGTGCCAGCAGCTACTACGGCCCCGGCGAGCAGTACTTC.